The next 9 T cell receptor beta chains were all read from a single sample in a study of metastatic and nonmetastatic thyroid tumors. TCRdb ran MiXCR on the PCR reads. The sample yields about 15,000 clones, approximately 32% seen once. Not a single patient had been given any form of treatment at any point before undergoing thyroid surgery. The sample comprised tumor tissue. Source of these receptors: a male donor with papillary thyroid cancer or a benign thyroid nodule (not recorded which). Some clones in this sample may be carry-over from other donors' samples.

The chain employs TRBV4-3 and TRBJ2-3; 8 nucleotides line up with TRBD2. The CDR3 has 16 residues. Germline V gene lookup returns CDR1 LGHNA and CDR2 YSLEER. After removal of 1 base from V and 0 bases from J, the junction contained 3 bases not matched to a gene. The DNA for the CDR3 is TGCGCCAGCAGCCAAGGGGCTAGCGGGAGCACAGATACGCAGTATTTT. Amino acids: CASSQGASGSTDTQYF.

The chain employs TRBV20-1 and TRBJ2-7, with TRBD1 matching over 9 bases. Trimming took 6 bases from V and 3 from J; bases not matched to a gene: 6. CDR3 size: 13 residues. Germline assignment: CDR1 DFQATT and CDR2 SNEGSKA (reference sequence). The CDR3 DNA reads TGCAGTGCCACAACAGGGGGCAACTACGAGCAGTACTTC. Its translation is CSATTGGNYEQYF.

The chain links TRBV28 to TRBJ1-1; D is possibly TRBD1 (5 bases). Germline assignment: CDR1 MDHEN and CDR2 SYDVKM. This CDR3 has 13 amino acids. Trimming took 10 bases from V and 10 from J, leaving 22 bases between them. CDR3 in amino acids: CATGVCDSGLAFF. CDR3 nucleotides: TGTGCCACCGGAGTTTGTGACAGTGGGCTAGCTTTCTTT. Full variable domain (outside the CDR3, taken from reference TRBV28 and TRBJ1-1): DVKVTQSSRYLVKRTGEKVFLECVQDMDHENMFWYRQDPGLGLRLIYFSYDVKMKEKGDIPEGYSVSREKKERFSLILESASTNQTSMYLCATGVCDSGLAFFGQGTRLTVV.

J is TRBJ2-3 and V is TRBV11-2; a weak D match, TRBD2 (5 bases). This CDR3 is built from 15 residues. CDR1 and CDR2 (germline): SGHAT, FQNNGV. The V gene lost 3 bases and the J gene lost 4 bases, with 14 bases spanning the gap. The CDR3 protein is CASSFDRGSADTQYF. For the CDR3, the DNA is TGTGCCAGCAGCTTTGACCGGGGTTCAGCAGATACGCAGTATTTT.

This clone was seen at least ten times. The chain recombines TRBV7-8 with TRBJ1-2; TRBD1 agrees at 9 bases. CDR1 SGHVS and CDR2 FQNEAQ come from the germline V gene. V shed 2 bases and J 4 bases; nucleotides not matched to a gene: 8. CDR3 size: 16 residues. This CDR3 reads CASSLQWGQGAYGYTF. The DNA of the CDR3 is TGTGCCAGCAGCTTACAATGGGGACAGGGCGCCTATGGCTACACCTTC.

By proportion, this clone is medium-sized. The chain is built from TRBV20-1 and TRBJ1-2; unclear D gene. CDR3 length: 14 residues. The germline V gene has CDR1 DFQATT and CDR2 SNEGSKA (reference sequence). V was clipped by 6 bases and J by 2 bases, with 16 bases between them. The CDR3 DNA reads as TGCAGTGCGCGGGAGCATCTTAACAACTATGGCTACACCTTC. Amino acids: CSAREHLNNYGYTF.

This clone was found many times. The chain has TRBV24-1 and TRBJ1-5; D possibly corresponds to TRBD1 (6 bases). The CDR3 has 13 amino acids. CDR1 and CDR2 from the germline V gene are KGHDR and SFDVKD. Trimming stripped 6 bases from V and 5 bases from J, with 10 bases between. The CDR3 spells CATSTGLYQPQHF. Written as DNA, the CDR3 is TGTGCCACCAGTACAGGGCTCTATCAGCCCCAGCATTTT.

This clone was counted ten times or more. The chain recombines TRBV6-1 with TRBJ2-2; D possibly uses TRBD1 or TRBD2 (6 bases each). The CDR3 extends over 13 amino acids. V lost 0 bases, J lost 13 bases, and 12 bases lay in between. From germline, CDR1 is MNHNS and CDR2 SASEGT. The CDR3 region is CASSEALGGRLFF. The CDR3 region has the DNA TGTGCCAGCAGTGAAGCGCTAGGGGGGAGGCTGTTTTTT.

There are a few counts of this clone. The J gene is TRBJ2-3, the V gene TRBV18, with 12 bases fitting TRBD2. The germline V gene encodes CDR1 KGHSH and CDR2 LQKENI. The CDR3 consists of 16 residues. J lost 5 bases, V lost 6 bases, and 9 bases had no gene match. Here the CDR3 DNA reads TGTGCCAGCTCGACCACTAGCGGGGGGCCGGGAGATACGCAGTATTTT. Translating it yields CASSTTSGGPGDTQYF.